This is a list of T cell receptor beta chains from one sample in a study of blood T cell repertoires in COVID-19. Using immunoSEQ multiplex PCR, the repertoire was profiled, and TCRdb retains in-frame clones only, with some absent. This table has 300,000 to 500,000 clones, roughly 88% appearing once. Input material: PBMCs or T cells enriched from blood (not recorded which). These receptors all stem from a woman aged 40 to 55 with acute COVID-19. Both conserved end residues are trimmed from each CDR3. The order of the fields is J gene, V gene, CDR3 protein.

J gene: TRBJ1-1; V gene: TRBV12-5; CDR3 protein: ASGQGGGTEAF
J gene: TRBJ2-3; V gene: TRBV11-2; CDR3 protein: ASSSQGPTDTQY
J gene: TRBJ2-3; V gene: TRBV6-1; CDR3 protein: ASSEARDTQY
J gene: TRBJ1-3; V gene: TRBV29-1; CDR3 protein: SVAGQGADTIY
J gene: TRBJ2-3; V gene: TRBV19; CDR3 protein: ASSSRPQAHTDTQY
J gene: TRBJ2-7; V gene: TRBV2; CDR3 protein: ASSPAGQGEYEQY
J gene: TRBJ1-1; V gene: TRBV6-5; CDR3 protein: ASTPSQTGRAF
J gene: TRBJ1-3; V gene: TRBV18; CDR3 protein: ASSPAREFTGTGNTIY
J gene: TRBJ1-6; V gene: TRBV2; CDR3 protein: ASSGLPLYNSPLH
J gene: TRBJ2-7; V gene: TRBV7-9; CDR3 protein: ASSFGQGHMDEQY
J gene: TRBJ1-2; V gene: TRBV5-6; CDR3 protein: ASTNRDRGPANYGYT
J gene: TRBJ2-5; V gene: TRBV18; CDR3 protein: ASSPPRDWETQY
J gene: TRBJ2-3; V gene: TRBV30; CDR3 protein: AWSVTGGRDTQY
J gene: TRBJ1-3; V gene: TRBV13; CDR3 protein: ASSSVPDSGNTIY
J gene: TRBJ2-3; V gene: TRBV30; CDR3 protein: ASTSGDSTDTQY
J gene: TRBJ2-7; V gene: TRBV5-1; CDR3 protein: ASSLYFRTGVDEQY
J gene: TRBJ1-1; V gene: TRBV4-1; CDR3 protein: ASSQGPDMNTEAF
J gene: TRBJ2-5; V gene: TRBV5-8; CDR3 protein: ASSHWGRREGTQY
J gene: TRBJ2-5; V gene: TRBV6-5; CDR3 protein: ASSRLASPQETQY
J gene: TRBJ2-1; V gene: TRBV5-1; CDR3 protein: ASSLGQSSNEQF